This TCR beta chain is drawn from a study of blood T cell repertoires in COVID-19. Authors' analysis steps: It was from reference gene primer amplification that nucleated cell counts were estimated. Repertoires were generated with immunoSEQ multiplex PCR, while TCRdb's copy carries only in-frame clones and drops some. The V and J calls and the clone size are those of that table, but D and trimming were determined from the DNA. The table records about 130,000 clones, around 87% of them present only once. Germline V gene data show CDR1 as SGHDN and CDR2 as FVKESK. The V gene end was trimmed by 4 bases and the J gene end by 7 bases; junction bases not matched to a gene: 7. The length of the CDR3 is 14 residues.

The sample was peripheral blood. The gene calls are TRBV14 and TRBJ2-5; 9 bases map to TRBD1. The receptor's source is a woman between 55 and 75 years old with acute or convalescent COVID-19. The CDR3 DNA is TGTGCCAGCAGCCTTGACAGGGGGAGAGGGACCCAGTACTTC. Amino acid sequence: CASSLDRGRGTQYF.